The T cell receptor (beta chain) described here comes from a study of blood T cell repertoires in COVID-19. TCRdb's table, derived via immunoSEQ multiplex PCR, lists solely in-frame clones and lacks some. The sample carries 110,000 or so clones, around 84% recorded once. The material sequenced was peripheral blood. This clonotype was sampled from a woman older than 75 with active or convalescent COVID-19.

CDR3 residues: CASSVAGSGQETQYF. The DNA of the CDR3 is TGTGCCAGCAGCGTAGCGGGTAGCGGCCAAGAGACCCAGTACTTC. The chain uses TRBV9 and TRBJ2-5, with D perhaps TRBD2 (6 bases). The CDR3 extends over 15 amino acids. Germline V CDR1 and CDR2: SGDLS, YYNGEE. V was pared by 0 bases and J by 1 base, with 10 bases between.